This TCR beta chain was obtained from a study of shared clonotypes between healthy human individuals. Study in general: CD4 naive and CD4 memory each took three plates per donor, while CD8 naive took two and CD8 memory one. Study-level results: The authors expected sequencing depth to affect clonotype sharing among donors.

In its sample, this clone was seen once. Its antigen is still unknown. Data came from immunoSEQ multiplex PCR; TCRdb stores just in-frame clones and leaves some out. The repertoire includes 1.5 million to 2.5 million clones, about 95% of them detected once, and approximately 1.2% sits in the top ten. The CDR3 extends over 13 amino acids. Germline-derived CDR1 and CDR2 are SGDLS and YYNGEE. With 3 bases removed from V and 5 bases from J, the gap between germline ends came to 11 bases. The naive CD8 population came from CD45RO-negative cells selected for CCR7, without terminally differentiated effector memory CD45RA+ cells. Every donor was a Caucasian adult from Nashville, Tennessee.

The clonotype originates from a man aged 18-30 years in good health. The chain joins TRBV9 to TRBJ1-2; D possibly corresponds to TRBD1 (6 bases). Material for sequencing was naive CD8+ T cells sorted from blood. The DNA of the CDR3 is TGTGCCAGCAGCGCAGGGGACCTATATGGCTACACCTTC. Encoded protein: CASSAGDLYGYTF.